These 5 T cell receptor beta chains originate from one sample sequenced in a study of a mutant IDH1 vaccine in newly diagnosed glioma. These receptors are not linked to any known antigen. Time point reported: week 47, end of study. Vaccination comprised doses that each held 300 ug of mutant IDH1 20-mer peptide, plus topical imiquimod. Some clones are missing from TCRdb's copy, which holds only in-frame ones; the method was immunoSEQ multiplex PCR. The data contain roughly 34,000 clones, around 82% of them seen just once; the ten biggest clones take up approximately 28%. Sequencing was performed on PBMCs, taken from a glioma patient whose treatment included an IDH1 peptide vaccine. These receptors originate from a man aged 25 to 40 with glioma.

DNA for the CDR3: TGTGCCTGGAGGGAAGAGAGCTACGAGCAGTACTTC. Protein sequence: CAWREESYEQYF. The chain joins TRBV30 to TRBJ2-7; D is ambiguous. CDR3 length: 12 residues. V lost 3 bases, J lost 3 bases, and 9 bases lay in between. Per the germline V gene, CDR1 is GTSNPN and CDR2 is SVGIG (reference sequence).

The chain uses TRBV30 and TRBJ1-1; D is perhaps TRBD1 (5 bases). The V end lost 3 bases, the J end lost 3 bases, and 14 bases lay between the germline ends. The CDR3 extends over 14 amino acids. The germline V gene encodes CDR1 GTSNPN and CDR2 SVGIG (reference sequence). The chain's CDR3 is CAWSRRGSDTEAFF. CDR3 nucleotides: TGTGCCTGGAGCCGACGGGGGTCGGACACTGAAGCTTTCTTT.

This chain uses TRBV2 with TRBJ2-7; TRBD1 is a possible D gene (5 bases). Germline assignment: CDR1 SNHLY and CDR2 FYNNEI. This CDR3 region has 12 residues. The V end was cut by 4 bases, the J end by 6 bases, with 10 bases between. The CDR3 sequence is CASSAQGIEQYF. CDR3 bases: TGTGCCAGCAGTGCGCAGGGAATCGAGCAGTACTTC.

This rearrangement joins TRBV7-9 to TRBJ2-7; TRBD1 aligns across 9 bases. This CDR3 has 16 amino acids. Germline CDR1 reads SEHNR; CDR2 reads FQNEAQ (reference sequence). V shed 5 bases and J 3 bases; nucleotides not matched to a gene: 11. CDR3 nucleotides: TGTGCCAGCAGCACCAACAGGGGGCGCGGGATCTACGAGCAGTACTTC. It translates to CASSTNRGRGIYEQYF.

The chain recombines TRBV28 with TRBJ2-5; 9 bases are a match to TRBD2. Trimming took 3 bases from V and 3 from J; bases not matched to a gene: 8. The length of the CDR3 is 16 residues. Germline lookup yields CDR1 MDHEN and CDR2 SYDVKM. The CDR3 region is CASSFVAGAGEETQYF. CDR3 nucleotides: TGTGCCAGCAGTTTTGTAGCGGGAGCCGGGGAAGAGACCCAGTACTTC.